A single sample gave rise to the 30 T cell receptor beta chains below, sequenced in a study of shared clonotypes between healthy human individuals. TCRdb's table, derived via immunoSEQ multiplex PCR, lists solely in-frame clones and lacks some. This sample carries about 1.5 million clones, about 98% of them seen once, and the ten largest clones take roughly 0.42%. Sequences were obtained from naive CD4+ T cells sorted from blood. Subset denoted: CD45RA+ positively selected. These receptors came from a young man in good health.

This clone appeared once. The rearrangement joins TRBV7-9 to TRBJ2-7, with D perhaps matching TRBD1 (5 bases). Trimming took off 3 bases at V and 2 bases at J, with 14 bases between the two ends. Germline V lookup: CDR1 SEHNR, CDR2 FQNEAQ (reference sequence). The CDR3 consists of 15 residues. CDR3 nucleotides: TGTGCCAGCAGCTTGTCCGGACATAACCCCTACGAGCAGTACTTC. This sequence encodes CASSLSGHNPYEQYF.

The chain employs TRBV9 and TRBJ2-2, with a tentative D call TRBD2 (5 bases). Trimming pared 0 bases from V and 7 bases from J, leaving 13 bases between. CDR3 length: 15 amino acids. Germline loops: CDR1 SGDLS, CDR2 YYNGEE. The CDR3 DNA follows: TGTGCCAGCAGCGTAGGGATGGGAGAAGGCGGGGAGCTGTTTTTT. Protein product: CASSVGMGEGGELFF.

V and J are TRBV5-6 and TRBJ2-7; 13 nucleotides match TRBD2. With 4 bases clipped from V and 5 bases from J, the junction kept 9 bases outside the gene matches. The CDR3 extends over 16 amino acids. CDR1 is SGHDT, CDR2 YYEEEE, per germline. The CDR3 DNA follows: TGTGCCAGCAGCCTTACTCGGACTAGCGGGAGTGACGAGCAGTACTTC. Amino acid sequence: CASSLTRTSGSDEQYF.

The rearrangement links TRBV2 to TRBJ1-1; D remains ambiguous. Germline V CDR1 and CDR2: SNHLY, FYNNEI. The CDR3 runs 12 residues. V was cut by 7 bases and J by 6 bases, with 12 bases left in between. The CDR3 sequence: CASNRDGPEAFF. The CDR3 DNA sequence: TGTGCCAGCAACCGTGACGGACCTGAAGCTTTCTTT.

The chain couples TRBV9 to TRBJ2-3; D is possibly TRBD1 (6 bases). Trimming took off 7 bases at V and 2 bases at J, with 14 bases between the two ends. The CDR3 runs 14 residues. The germline CDR1 and CDR2 sequences are SGDLS and YYNGEE. In DNA, the CDR3 is TGTGCCAGCGCGCCCCGGGGACACACAGATACGCAGTATTTT. As protein: CASAPRGHTDTQYF.

The chain joins TRBV28 to TRBJ2-7; 9 positions agree with TRBD1. This CDR3 has 16 residues. V lost 1 base and J lost 3; bases outside the gene matches: 7. Germline CDR1 MDHEN, CDR2 SYDVKM. In nucleotides, the CDR3 is TGTGCCAGCAGTTTATTTCCGGGACAGGGACTCTACGAGCAGTACTTC. Amino acids: CASSLFPGQGLYEQYF. Full variable domain (outside the CDR3, taken from reference TRBV28 and TRBJ2-7): DVKVTQSSRYLVKRTGEKVFLECVQDMDHENMFWYRQDPGLGLRLIYFSYDVKMKEKGDIPEGYSVSREKKERFSLILESASTNQTSMYLCASSLFPGQGLYEQYFGPGTRLTVT.

The gene calls are TRBV25-1 and TRBJ1-3, with no clear D. Between the trimmed V and J ends, which lost 5 bases and 7 bases, there was a span of 15 bases. In germline, CDR1 is MGHDK, CDR2 SYGVNS. The CDR3 extends over 14 amino acids. The DNA for the CDR3 is TGTGCCAGCAGTCTGGCCCTCGGGTCTAACACCATATATTTT. Residues: CASSLALGSNTIYF.

The V and J genes are TRBV2 and TRBJ2-7, with 13 bases that match TRBD2. The CDR3 is 18 amino acids. Germline values: CDR1 SNHLY, CDR2 FYNNEI. V was clipped by 5 bases and J by 5 bases; unmatched bases: 15. This CDR3 reads CASSYLPGLAGEGHEQYF. CDR3 bases: TGTGCCAGCAGTTATCTACCCGGACTAGCGGGAGAGGGACACGAGCAGTACTTC.

This sequence joins TRBV18 and TRBJ2-7, with 13 bases that match TRBD2. Germline CDR1 is KGHSH and CDR2 is LQKENI. This CDR3 spans 15 amino acids. V shed 5 bases, J shed 5 bases, and the junction held 6 bases outside the gene matches. In DNA, the CDR3 is TGTGCCAGCTCAACACGGACTAGCGGGAGCCACGAGCAGTACTTC. The encoded protein is CASSTRTSGSHEQYF.

Written as DNA, the CDR3 is TGTGCCAGCAGCCAACCCGCGGGACAGGGCCAAGAGACCCAGTACTTC. It yields the protein CASSQPAGQGQETQYF. The rearrangement uses TRBV7-9 and TRBJ2-5, with 9 bases identical to TRBD1. V shed 5 bases and J 1 base; nucleotides not matched to a gene: 8. In germline, CDR1 is SEHNR, CDR2 FQNEAQ (reference sequence). The CDR3 covers 16 residues.

This chain links TRBV5-6 with TRBJ2-7, with D unresolved. V was cut by 0 bases and J by 2 bases, with 12 bases left in between. Germline-derived CDR1 and CDR2 are SGHDT and YYEEEE. This CDR3 has 15 residues. CDR3 protein: CASSLAGRQTYEQYF. CDR3 DNA sequence: TGTGCCAGCAGCTTGGCCGGCAGACAAACCTACGAGCAGTACTTC.

V gene TRBV18 combines with J gene TRBJ2-7; D is perhaps TRBD1 (5 bases). The germline V gene has CDR1 KGHSH and CDR2 LQKENI. The ends were cut back, 2 bases at V and 4 bases at J, with 9 bases in the middle. The length of the CDR3 is 13 residues. In DNA, the CDR3 is TGTGCCAGCTCACCAAGAAAGGGGTACGAGCAGTACTTC. It yields the protein CASSPRKGYEQYF.

This clone has a single count. The genes are TRBV9 and TRBJ2-7, with D maybe TRBD2 (6 bases). Germline CDR1 reads SGDLS; CDR2 reads YYNGEE. The CDR3 has 14 amino acids. The V end lost 4 bases, the J end lost 1 base, and 12 bases lay between the germline ends. The DNA of the CDR3 is TGTGCCAGCAGCCGCGGGACTGTTTCCTACGAGCAGTACTTC. It translates to CASSRGTVSYEQYF.

The chain employs TRBV5-6 and TRBJ2-4; D may be TRBD1 or TRBD2 (5 bases each). The CDR3 contains 16 residues. V dropped 0 bases and J dropped 0 bases, with 10 bases sitting between them. CDR1 and CDR2 from the germline V gene are SGHDT and YYEEEE. CDR3 coding DNA: TGTGCCAGCAGCTTGGCCGGGGCTCTAGCCAAAAACATTCAGTACTTC. Its protein product is CASSLAGALAKNIQYF.

The V call is TRBV18, the J call TRBJ2-2, with a tentative D call TRBD1 (6 bases). The V gene lost 4 bases and the J gene lost 3 bases, with 18 bases spanning the gap. The CDR3 totals 17 residues. Germline values: CDR1 KGHSH, CDR2 LQKENI. The CDR3 coding sequence is TGTGCCAGCTCACAAACGACAGGACAAGGAGACACCGGGGAGCTGTTTTTT. Its translation is CASSQTTGQGDTGELFF.

The DNA of the CDR3 is TGTGCCAGCAGGAGGGCCGTGAGCTCCTACGAGCAGTACTTC. As protein: CASRRAVSSYEQYF. The gene calls are TRBV5-5 and TRBJ2-7; D might be TRBD2 (5 bases). The CDR3 is made up of 14 amino acids. Looked up from germline, CDR1 is SGHKS and CDR2 is YYEKEE (reference sequence). Trimming removed 5 bases at V and 0 bases at J, with 12 bases between.

This clone has only one observation. The chain is built from TRBV6-4 and TRBJ2-2; D uncertain. The germline V gene encodes CDR1 MRHNA and CDR2 SNTAGT. The CDR3 contains 14 residues. V gave up 6 bases and J gave up 5 bases, with 13 bases separating them. The CDR3 sequence is CASSELYNTGELFF. The CDR3 bases are TGTGCCAGCAGCGAGCTTTACAATACCGGGGAGCTGTTTTTT.

The DNA for the CDR3 is TGTGCCAGCAGCACGGGACAGGGGAATCGGAATTCACCCCTCCACTTT. Encoded protein: CASSTGQGNRNSPLHF. The chain combines TRBV7-9 with TRBJ1-6; 10 bases align to TRBD1. Trimming took 5 bases from V and 7 from J; bases not matched to a gene: 8. The CDR3 contains 16 residues. CDR1 is SEHNR, CDR2 FQNEAQ, per germline (reference sequence).

The chain is built from TRBV4-2 and TRBJ1-5, with 7 nucleotides matching TRBD1. Germline V gene data show CDR1 as LGHNA and CDR2 as YNFKEQ. Trimming at V came to 0 bases and at J to 3 bases, leaving 8 bases not matched to a gene. CDR3 length: 17 residues. This chain's CDR3 is CASSQERQGNHNQPQHF. The CDR3 nucleotides are TGTGCCAGCAGCCAAGAGCGACAGGGAAACCACAATCAGCCCCAGCATTTT.

The chain has TRBV2 and TRBJ2-1, with 10 nucleotides matching TRBD2. With V trimmed by 8 bases and J by 7 bases, 11 bases remained unmatched. This CDR3 comprises 15 residues. Germline lookup yields CDR1 SNHLY and CDR2 FYNNEI. As DNA, the CDR3 is TGTGCCAGCGGTATAGCGGGAGGTTCGGGGAATGAGCAGTTCTTC. It is translated as CASGIAGGSGNEQFF.

This clone has only one observation. The rearrangement joins TRBV14 to TRBJ2-1; 8 nucleotides align to TRBD2. V was pared by 3 bases and J by 5 bases, with 3 bases of the junction left unmatched. Looked up from germline, CDR1 is SGHDN and CDR2 is FVKESK. CDR3 length: 14 residues. CDR3 region: CASSQSAGDNEQFF. The DNA for the CDR3 is TGTGCCAGCAGCCAGTCAGCGGGGGACAATGAGCAGTTCTTC.

This chain joins TRBV30 and TRBJ2-2; 7 nucleotides match TRBD2. Germline V CDR1 and CDR2: GTSNPN, SVGIG (reference sequence). V gave up 4 bases and J gave up 1 base; unmatched junction bases: 3. The CDR3 length is 14 residues. This chain's CDR3 is CAWTSGWNTGELFF. The CDR3 DNA reads as TGTGCCTGGACTAGCGGCTGGAACACCGGGGAGCTGTTTTTT.

CDR3 residues: CASSDSGQGNTEAFF. CDR3 DNA: TGTGCCAGCAGTGACTCTGGGCAAGGAAACACTGAAGCTTTCTTT. The chain links TRBV6-4 to TRBJ1-1; no definite D call. Looked up from germline, CDR1 is MRHNA and CDR2 is SNTAGT. V lost 0 bases and J lost 2, with 10 bases in between. CDR3 size: 15 residues.

This sequence joins TRBV30 and TRBJ1-2; D unclear. This CDR3 is 13 amino acids long. CDR1 GTSNPN and CDR2 SVGIG come from the germline V gene (reference sequence). Trimming left V 6 bases short and J 2 bases short, with 13 bases between. In DNA, the CDR3 is TGTGCCTGCCAGACGCCACCCAACTATGGCTACACCTTC. Translating it yields CACQTPPNYGYTF.

This clone was detected only once. This chain connects TRBV5-5 to TRBJ2-5; 8 bases match TRBD2. With 7 bases clipped from V and 3 bases from J, the junction kept 11 bases outside the gene matches. Germline V lookup: CDR1 SGHKS, CDR2 YYEKEE (reference sequence). This CDR3 contains 15 residues. The CDR3: CASSRGGAGKETQYF. The CDR3, as DNA: TGTGCCAGCTCCCGGGGGGGAGCCGGAAAAGAGACCCAGTACTTC. The variable domain in full, with the rest retrieved from reference TRBV5-5 and TRBJ2-5, is DAGVTQSPTHLIKTRGQQVTLRCSPISGHKSVSWYQQVLGQGPQFIFQYYEKEERGRGNFPDRFSARQFPNYSSELNVNALLLGDSALYLCASSRGGAGKETQYFGPGTRLLVL.

The genes are TRBV18 and TRBJ2-5; D gene ambiguous. CDR3 size: 19 residues. CDR1 and CDR2 from the germline V gene are KGHSH and LQKENI. V was clipped by 0 bases and J by 1 base, with 21 bases between them. This chain's CDR3 is CASSPPIGSMKALQETQYF. The CDR3 region has the DNA TGTGCCAGCTCACCACCGATTGGCAGCATGAAAGCCCTCCAAGAGACCCAGTACTTC.

This rearrangement joins TRBV5-1 to TRBJ2-7; no firm D call. V dropped 0 bases and J dropped 5 bases, with 6 bases sitting between them. Germline V gives CDR1 SGHRS, CDR2 YFSETQ. The CDR3 loop spans 12 amino acids. In DNA, the CDR3 is TGCGCCAGCAGCTTGGTGCCTGACGAGCAGTACTTC. Its translation is CASSLVPDEQYF.

This chain joins TRBV2 and TRBJ1-5; D is unresolved. The V gene's germline CDR1 is SNHLY and CDR2 FYNNEI. V shed 6 bases and J shed 6 bases, with 15 bases lying between them. The CDR3 is 14 residues long. The CDR3 is CASSDDLAGQPQHF. CDR3 coding DNA: TGTGCCAGCAGCGACGACCTGGCCGGTCAGCCCCAGCATTTT.

This chain uses TRBV7-9 with TRBJ1-3, with TRBD1 matching 7 bases. V dropped 1 base and J dropped 4; count of bases not matched to a gene: 4. CDR1 is SEHNR, CDR2 FQNEAQ, per germline (reference sequence). This CDR3 spans 15 amino acids. The DNA of the CDR3 is TGTGCCAGCAGCTTAGAGACGGACAGGGGAAACACCATATATTTT. It specifies CASSLETDRGNTIYF.

Note on this clone: A read error may produce the germline difference seen at one junction end. This chain joins TRBV15 and TRBJ2-3, with a possible D match to TRBD1 (5 bases). Germline CDR1 is LNHNV and CDR2 is YYDKDF (reference sequence). The CDR3 is 14 residues long. CDR3 in amino acids: CATTRDGATDTQYF. The CDR3 DNA is TGTGCCACCACCAGAGATGGGGCCACAGATACGCAGTATTTT. Full variable domain (missing parts from reference TRBV15 and TRBJ2-3): DAMVIQNPRYQVTQFGKPVTLSCSQTLNHNVMYWYQQKSSQAPKLLFHYYDKDFNNEADTPDNFQSRRPNTSFCFLDIRSPGLGDTAMYLCATTRDGATDTQYFGPGTRLTVL.